A selection of T cell receptor beta chains follows, all from one sample in a study of shared clonotypes between healthy human individuals. Only in-frame clones appear in the TCRdb table, and some are missing; sequencing was by immunoSEQ multiplex PCR. Of a few million clones listed, roughly 92% are singletons. Sequenced material: naive CD4+ T cells sorted from blood. The receptors were sampled from a man aged 18-30 years in good health. CDR3s include the opening cysteine and the closing phenylalanine or tryptophan. The D gene is left open where the match is weak. For some rows the clone size is stated as once, few or many, or as a class when expanded; others skip it.

CDR3 DNA | CDR3 protein | clone size | J gene | V gene | D gene
TGTGCCAGCAGCTTGACACAGACAGGGGTCACGGGCTACACCTTC | CASSLTQTGVTGYTF | . | TRBJ1-2 | TRBV5-6 | TRBD1
TGTGCCAGCAGCGGGACAGTTTCCTACGAGCAGTACTTC | CASSGTVSYEQYF | . | TRBJ2-7 | TRBV5-4 | TRBD1
TGTGCCAGCAGCTTAGAAATCAGCGAAAAACTGTTTTTT | CASSLEISEKLFF | once | TRBJ1-4 | TRBV11-2 | .
TGTGCTAGCAGCTTAGCTTCACCCTCTGGGGCCAACGTCCTGACTTTC | CASSLASPSGANVLTF | . | TRBJ2-6 | TRBV7-7 | .
TGTGCCTGGAGTGTGGGCAGGGTGGGAAACACCATATATTTT | CAWSVGRVGNTIYF | . | TRBJ1-3 | TRBV30 | .
TGTGCCAGCAGTGAGGGGACTAGCACAGATACGCAGTATTTT | CASSEGTSTDTQYF | . | TRBJ2-3 | TRBV27 | .
TGCGCCAGCAGCTTGGGAATGACGGTGAACACTGAAGCTTTCTTT | CASSLGMTVNTEAFF | once | TRBJ1-1 | TRBV5-1 | .
TGTGCCAGCGGGGGACTGGCGACGTCAGATACGCAGTATTTT | CASGGLATSDTQYF | . | TRBJ2-3 | TRBV7-9 | .
TGTGCCAGCTCACGGAACAGGGAAAAGGACAGCGAGCAGTACTTC | CASSRNREKDSEQYF | . | TRBJ2-7 | TRBV18 | .
TGTGCCAGCAGCAAACTAGCGGCTTCGGGCTACACCGGGGAGCTGTTTTTT | CASSKLAASGYTGELFF | . | TRBJ2-2 | TRBV7-3 | TRBD2
TGTGCCAGCAGGGGACTAGCGAAGGAGACCCAGTACTTC | CASRGLAKETQYF | . | TRBJ2-5 | TRBV27 | TRBD2
TGTGCCAGCAGCTTGGTGCCAGATAAGGAGACCCAGTACTTC | CASSLVPDKETQYF | . | TRBJ2-5 | TRBV5-4 | .
TGTGCCAGCAGTGTGTCAGGGGCCGGGGAGCTGTTTTTT | CASSVSGAGELFF | . | TRBJ2-2 | TRBV2 | .
TGTGCCAGCAAAGGGTTCGGGATCACCGGGGAGCTGTTTTTT | CASKGFGITGELFF | . | TRBJ2-2 | TRBV6-1 | .
TGTGCCAGCAGCGTCGAGGATAGCAATCAGCCCCAGCATTTT | CASSVEDSNQPQHF | . | TRBJ1-5 | TRBV9 | .
TGTGCCAGCAGCGACACTATAACTCCGGGACAGGGCAGGAAAGAGACCCAGTACTTC | CASSDTITPGQGRKETQYF | . | TRBJ2-5 | TRBV28 | TRBD1
TGCGCCAGCAGGGGTATCTCTGGCTCTAATTCACCCCTCCACTTT | CASRGISGSNSPLHF | . | TRBJ1-6 | TRBV5-1 | .
TGTGCCAGCAGCCAGGGGGTAGGTAATTCACCCCTCCACTTT | CASSQGVGNSPLHF | . | TRBJ1-6 | TRBV7-9 | TRBD1
TGTGCCAGTCCACCTCTTAATCAGCCCCAGCATTTT | CASPPLNQPQHF | . | TRBJ1-5 | TRBV19 | .
TGTGCCAGCAGTCGGGGGCCATCTAGCGTGGGAGGCAATGAGCAGTTCTTC | CASSRGPSSVGGNEQFF | . | TRBJ2-1 | TRBV6-4 | .
TGTGCCATCAGTGCCGTGGACAGGGCTGAAAAACTGTTTTTT | CAISAVDRAEKLFF | . | TRBJ1-4 | TRBV10-3 | TRBD1
TGTGCCAGAAGCCCGGGACAGGGTAGAGAGACCCAGTACTTC | CARSPGQGRETQYF | . | TRBJ2-5 | TRBV5-3 | TRBD1
TGTGCCAGCAGCCCTCAGGGGGAAGGTCTCCACTTT | CASSPQGEGLHF | few | TRBJ1-6 | TRBV7-9 | TRBD1
TGTGCCAGCAGCTTGGCCGGCAGGGGGCCCTACGAGCAGTACTTC | CASSLAGRGPYEQYF | . | TRBJ2-7 | TRBV5-4 | TRBD1
TGTGCCAGCAGCCCTAGGGGGGTGCTCGGGGGGGACAATGAGCAGTTCTTC | CASSPRGVLGGDNEQFF | . | TRBJ2-1 | TRBV11-2 | TRBD2
TGTGCCAGCTCCCTCACGGAGGACACTGAAGCTTTCTTT | CASSLTEDTEAFF | . | TRBJ1-1 | TRBV18 | .
TGTGCCAGCAGCGTAGCCGGGGCTGATACGCAGTATTTT | CASSVAGADTQYF | . | TRBJ2-3 | TRBV9 | .
TGTGCCAGCGGCTCAGATACGCAGTATTTT | CASGSDTQYF | . | TRBJ2-3 | TRBV2 | .
TGCGCCAGCAGCTTGTCAGGGTATCCACCCCTCCACTTT | CASSLSGYPPLHF | . | TRBJ1-6 | TRBV5-1 | .
TGTGCCAGCAGCTTGGTTCATCTGAACACTGAAGCTTTCTTT | CASSLVHLNTEAFF | . | TRBJ1-1 | TRBV5-4 | .
TGTGCCACCCAGGAAAGGTACCAAGAGACCCAGTACTTC | CATQERYQETQYF | . | TRBJ2-5 | TRBV6-1 | .